This T cell receptor beta chain is drawn from a study of identifying expanded T cells in peripheral blood. Libraries were prepared by immunoSEQ multiplex PCR; TCRdb keeps only in-frame clonotypes and omits some of them. The sample contains roughly 63,000 clones, roughly four fifths of which appear only once. The sequence was obtained from a person aged 18 to 69 in good health. The sequencing input was blood.

This chain's CDR3 is CASSLGLAASTDTQYF. DNA of the CDR3: TGCGCCAGCAGCTTGGGACTAGCGGCTAGCACAGATACGCAGTATTTT. V gene TRBV5-1 combines with J gene TRBJ2-3; 9 bases match TRBD2. Germline CDR1 is SGHRS and CDR2 is YFSETQ. The CDR3 contains 16 residues. Germline trimming cut 0 bases from V and 0 bases from J; bases unmatched to any gene: 2.